These T cell receptor beta chains were read from a single sample in a study of molecular identifiers for immune sequencing clone quantification. TCRdb recomputed calls from the PCR reads with MiXCR, one row per CDR3 protein. The sample consists of 65,000 or so distinct CDR3 sequences, around a sixth of them appearing once. Sequencing used naive CD8+ T cells from blood, with Jurkat cell RNA spiked in. All receptors derive from a human donor in good health. Some libraries in this study had Jurkat cell RNA spiked in. Both conserved end residues are part of each CDR3. D genes are given only for firm matches. Size tells how often a clone was seen (once, few, many) or the class of an expanded clone, and some rows leave it out.

NA | TRBJ2-7 | TRBV3-1 | many | TGTGCCAGCAGCCCGAATACCTACGAGCAGTACTTC | CASSPNTYEQYF
NA | TRBJ1-5 | TRBV15 | NA | TGTGCCACCAGCAGGACTTCAGGTGGCGAAGGCAATCAGCCCCAGCATTTT | CATSRTSGGEGNQPQHF
NA | TRBJ2-7 | TRBV10-3 | many | TGTGCCATCAGTGAAGAGGAAAATACCTACGAGCAGTACTTC | CAISEEENTYEQYF
NA | TRBJ2-7 | TRBV6-6 | many | TGTGCCAGCGATCAGGGTGACTACGAGCAGTACTTC | CASDQGDYEQYF
NA | TRBJ2-7 | TRBV7-9 | many | TGTGCCAGCAGCCGAGTGGGGCTCACCTACGAGCAGTACTTC | CASSRVGLTYEQYF
TRBD2 | TRBJ2-1 | TRBV27 | few | TGTGCCAGCAGTTTTAGCGGGACTCCCCTCGGGGATGAGCAGTTCTTC | CASSFSGTPLGDEQFF
TRBD2 | TRBJ2-3 | TRBV12-3/TRBV12-4 | many | TGTGCCAGCATTCCGGGACTAGCGTCAGATACGCAGTATTTT | CASIPGLASDTQYF
TRBD2 | TRBJ2-2 | TRBV19 | many | TGTGCCAGTAGTATGGGTGAGCGGGAGGGCAGCACCGGGGAGCTGTTTTTT | CASSMGEREGSTGELFF
TRBD1 | TRBJ1-4 | TRBV12-3/TRBV12-4 | NA | TGTGCCAGCAGTTTAGGTACAGGGGGAGGTGAAAAACTGTTTTTT | CASSLGTGGGEKLFF
NA | TRBJ1-1 | TRBV6-9 | many | TGTGCCAGCATCCGGCCGATCAAGGGTGAGGGGACTGAAGCTTTCTTT | CASIRPIKGEGTEAFF
NA | TRBJ2-7 | TRBV5-4 | few | TGTGCCAGCAGCTCGACCGTCATAGGGGGGACATCCGAGCAGTACTTC | CASSSTVIGGTSEQYF
TRBD2 | TRBJ2-1 | TRBV27 | few | TGTGCCAGCAGTTTCACTAGCGGGAGATTGGATGAGCAGTTCTTC | CASSFTSGRLDEQFF
TRBD1 | TRBJ2-1 | TRBV20-1 | many | TGCAGTGCTAGAGAGCCGGGACAGGGTCGAAGTGAGCAGTTCTTC | CSAREPGQGRSEQFF
TRBD1 | TRBJ2-7 | TRBV2 | few | TGTGCCAGCAGTGACCCAGACAGGGCCGGCGAGCAGTACTTC | CASSDPDRAGEQYF
NA | TRBJ1-1 | TRBV30 | many | TGTGCCTGGAGTGTTTCAGGGGCGAACACTGAAGCTTTCTTT | CAWSVSGANTEAFF
NA | TRBJ2-1 | TRBV11-2 | many | TGTGCCAGCAGCTTACTCCTCCCTTCGGACTACAATGAGCAGTTCTTC | CASSLLLPSDYNEQFF
TRBD2 | TRBJ2-1 | TRBV18 | NA | TGTGCCAGCTCACCACCCGCGGGAGTATCCTACAATGAGCAGTTCTTC | CASSPPAGVSYNEQFF
TRBD2 | TRBJ2-1 | TRBV7-9 | NA | TGTGCCAGCAGCTCCGTAGCGGGAGTTTACTACAATGAGCAGTTCTTC | CASSSVAGVYYNEQFF
NA | TRBJ2-1 | TRBV4-1 | many | TGCGCCAGCAGCCAGGCTGCGATAAATGAGCAGTTCTTC | CASSQAAINEQFF
TRBD1 | TRBJ1-1 | TRBV12-5 | NA | TGTGCTAGTGGGTTTGGTAGAGGTACAGGGGGCCCTGCACCTTCGAACACTGAAGCTTTCTTT | CASGFGRGTGGPAPSNTEAFF
NA | TRBJ2-1 | TRBV6-2/TRBV6-3 | few | TGTGCCAGCAGTCGGAGTGACTACAATGAGCAGTTCTTC | CASSRSDYNEQFF
NA | TRBJ2-1 | TRBV6-2/TRBV6-3 | NA | TGTGCCAGCAACCGGCTTGAGCGGGTCCCGAGCTCCTACAATGAGCAGTTCTTC | CASNRLERVPSSYNEQFF
NA | TRBJ2-1 | TRBV7-9 | NA | TGTGCCAGCAGCTCCTCCCTGGGGAAGGCTGAGCAGTTCTTC | CASSSSLGKAEQFF
NA | TRBJ2-1 | TRBV7-3 | many | TGTGCCAGCAGCTCTATCTCGGGTCCTCGTAACGGGAATGAGCAGTTCTTC | CASSSISGPRNGNEQFF
TRBD1 | TRBJ2-2 | TRBV2 | many | TGTGCCAGCAGTGCTTTTTCCCCACAGGGGGCTCGTAACGGGGAGCTGTTTTTT | CASSAFSPQGARNGELFF
TRBD1 | TRBJ1-1 | TRBV10-3 | many | TGTGCCATCAGTGACACGACAGGGGGTTACACTGAAGCTTTCTTT | CAISDTTGGYTEAFF
NA | TRBJ2-1 | TRBV7-6 | NA | TGTGCCAGCAGAGGTGGACTACAACCCTACAATGAGCAGTTCTTC | CASRGGLQPYNEQFF
TRBD1 | TRBJ2-3 | TRBV5-1 | many | TGCGCCAGCAGCTTGGTTGGGACAGGGGGCGGAGATGACACAGATACGCAGTATTTT | CASSLVGTGGGDDTDTQYF
TRBD2 | TRBJ2-1 | TRBV19 | NA | TGTGCCAGTAGTATTGACTCGGGAGGGCCCGGGCGTGAGCAGTTCTTC | CASSIDSGGPGREQFF
NA | TRBJ2-1 | TRBV7-6 | few | TGTGCCAGCAGCTTCACGACAGGACTAGAGATCCATGAGCAGTTCTTC | CASSFTTGLEIHEQFF
TRBD1 | TRBJ2-2 | TRBV24-1 | many | TGTGCCACCAGTGATTGGGGACAGGGTAGTACCGGGGAGCTGTTTTTT | CATSDWGQGSTGELFF
NA | TRBJ1-4 | TRBV7-9 | once | TGTGCCAGCGGCTTAGAGCCGGGGCAGGGTACTAATGAAAAACTGTTTTTT | CASGLEPGQGTNEKLFF
NA | TRBJ1-2 | TRBV7-9 | many | TGTGCCAGCAGCTCCTCCACCTTC | CASSSSTF
TRBD1 | TRBJ1-5 | TRBV4-1 | many | TGCGCCAGCAGCCTTTACAAGGGGGCTGGTCAGCCCCAGCATTTT | CASSLYKGAGQPQHF
TRBD1 | TRBJ1-1 | TRBV20-1 | medium-sized | TGCAGTGCTCGGGACAGGGATTTCACTGAAGCTTTCTTT | CSARDRDFTEAFF
NA | TRBJ2-6 | TRBV6-2/TRBV6-3 | NA | TGTGCCAGCTATGAAAGTTCGGGGCTTGGGGCCAACGTCCTGACTTTC | CASYESSGLGANVLTF
TRBD2 | TRBJ2-7 | TRBV7-9 | few | TGTGCCAGCAGCGGGGGGGGCGAGCAGTACTTC | CASSGGGEQYF
NA | TRBJ2-3 | TRBV6-2/TRBV6-3 | many | TGTGCCAGCAGTTATCTTGCGGATACGCAGTATTTT | CASSYLADTQYF
TRBD1 | TRBJ2-1 | TRBV7-9 | few | TGTGCCAGCAGCTTAGGACAGGGAGACTACAATGAGCAGTTCTTC | CASSLGQGDYNEQFF
NA | TRBJ2-3 | TRBV28 | NA | TGTGCCTCCCATGGCCAGGACAGTTTCACAGATACGCAGTATTTT | CASHGQDSFTDTQYF
TRBD2 | TRBJ2-7 | TRBV7-6 | NA | TGTGCCAGCAGCTCCGGCGGAGGGACTAGCGGGAGAGAGCAGTACTTC | CASSSGGGTSGREQYF
NA | TRBJ2-7 | TRBV29-1 | many | TGCAGCGTGGGTGGCGGAGTCTCCTACGAGCAGTACTTC | CSVGGGVSYEQYF
NA | TRBJ1-1 | TRBV9 | many | TGTGCCAGCAGCGTAGGGGGCAGTACTGAAGCTTTCTTT | CASSVGGSTEAFF
NA | TRBJ2-3 | TRBV6-5 | many | TGTGCCAGCAGTTACGGGGACCCAGATACGCAGTATTTT | CASSYGDPDTQYF
TRBD1 | TRBJ1-2 | TRBV6-5 | many | TGTGCCACCAGGGGGTTCGGCTATGGCTACACCTTC | CATRGFGYGYTF
TRBD2 | TRBJ2-2 | TRBV12-3/TRBV12-4 | many | TGTGCCAGCAGTTCGGCGGGGGCCGGGGAGCTGTTTTTT | CASSSAGAGELFF
TRBD2 | TRBJ2-1 | TRBV20-1 | many | TGCAGTGCCCTAAATAGCGGGACCTCCTACAATGAGCAGTTCTTC | CSALNSGTSYNEQFF
TRBD1 | TRBJ1-6 | TRBV13 | many | TGTGCCAGCAGCGTGGGACAGGGTCATAATTCACCCCTCCACTTT | CASSVGQGHNSPLHF
NA | TRBJ2-6 | TRBV7-9 | many | TGTGCCAGCAGCTCCAGAGTTGCGGTATCAGGGGCCAACGTCCTGACTTTC | CASSSRVAVSGANVLTF
NA | TRBJ1-3 | TRBV30 | many | TGTGCCTGGGGGGCTTCTGGAAACACCATATATTTT | CAWGASGNTIYF
NA | TRBJ1-1 | TRBV4-1 | many | TGCGCCAGCAGCCAAGCATTGTCTGAAGCTTTCTTT | CASSQALSEAFF
NA | TRBJ1-2 | TRBV5-1 | NA | TGCGCCAGCAGCTTGGGGCTCCTTCCAGGATATGGCTACACCTTC | CASSLGLLPGYGYTF
NA | TRBJ2-1 | TRBV9 | few | TGTGCCAGCAGCGTAGGTTGGGGTTCCAATGAGCAGTTCTTC | CASSVGWGSNEQFF
TRBD2 | TRBJ2-3 | TRBV10-2 | medium-sized | TGCGCCAGCAGTGCGGCGGGAGGAAGCACAGATACGCAGTATTTT | CASSAAGGSTDTQYF
TRBD1 | TRBJ2-7 | TRBV3-1 | NA | TGTGCCAGCAGCCAAGCCCCAGGGGGCTCCTACGAGCAGTACTTC | CASSQAPGGSYEQYF
NA | TRBJ2-1 | TRBV27 | NA | TGTGCCAGCAGTTTTAAGGCCTGCAATGAGCAGTTCTTC | CASSFKACNEQFF
NA | TRBJ2-3 | TRBV20-1 | medium-sized | TGTCGGATACAGGTCCCGAACACAGATACGCAGTATTTT | CRIQVPNTDTQYF
NA | TRBJ2-5 | TRBV28 | many | TGTGCCAGCAGTTTACGAGGAGGTTTAGGCGAGACCCAGTACTTC | CASSLRGGLGETQYF
NA | TRBJ2-2 | TRBV7-9 | many | TGTGCCAGCAGCTTAGTGGGACTGAACACCGGGGAGCTGTTTTTT | CASSLVGLNTGELFF